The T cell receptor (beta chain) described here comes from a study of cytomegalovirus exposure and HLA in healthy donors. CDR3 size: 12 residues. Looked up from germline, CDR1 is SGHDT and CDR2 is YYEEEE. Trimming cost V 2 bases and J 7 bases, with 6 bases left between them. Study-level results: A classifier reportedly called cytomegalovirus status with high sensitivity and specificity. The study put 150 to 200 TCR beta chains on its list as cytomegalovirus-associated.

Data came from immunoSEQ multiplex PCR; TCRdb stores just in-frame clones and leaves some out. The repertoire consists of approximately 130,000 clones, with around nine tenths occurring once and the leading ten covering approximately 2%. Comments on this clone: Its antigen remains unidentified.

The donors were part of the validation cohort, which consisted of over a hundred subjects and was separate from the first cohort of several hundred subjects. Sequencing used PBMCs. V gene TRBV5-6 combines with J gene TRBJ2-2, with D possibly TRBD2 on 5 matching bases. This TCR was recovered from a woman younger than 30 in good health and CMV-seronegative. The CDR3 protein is CASSFSDGELFF. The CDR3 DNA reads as TGTGCCAGCAGCTTTAGCGACGGGGAGCTGTTTTTT. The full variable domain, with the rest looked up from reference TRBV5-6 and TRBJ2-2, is DAGVTQSPTHLIKTRGQQVTLRCSPKSGHDTVSWYQQALGQGPQFIFQYYEEEERQRGNFPDRFSGHQFPNYSSELNVNALLLGDSALYLCASSFSDGELFFGEGSRLTVL.